The following is a TCR beta chain sequence with its context. This clone qualifies as medium-sized (0.01 to 0.1%). The specificity of this receptor is unknown. Nothing much larger sits one base from this clone, and base qualities are not available. Spanning cysteine to phenylalanine, the CDR3 consists of 13 amino acids. Only CDR3 DNA is held: 39 bases, read in frame from base 1. V loses 3 bases of germline sequence and J loses 0 bases, and the interval between the two ends is 4 bases. CDR1 SEHNR and CDR2 FQNEAQ are derived from the germline V gene (reference sequence). According to the study, the label for this sample's time point signals: tumor resected at nephrectomy. The treatment or condition tag for this specimen amounts to: treatment-naive control, cytoreductive nephrectomy. Control tumors came from treatment-naive renal cell carcinoma patients who underwent cytoreductive nephrectomy without prior radiation. Renal cell carcinoma with clear cell pathology was present in all patients. The control tumors sequenced for TCR were resected between 2011 and 2014 from over nine males and a few females whose median age was approximately 50 years (range about 40 to 90). The tumors were dissociated mechanically, digested with collagenase/hyaluronidase at 37 degrees C, processed in gentleMACS C tubes, and kept in liquid nitrogen. Genomic DNA for TCR sequencing was prepared using the QIAamp DNA Blood Mini Kit (Qiagen). Samples were included in the analyses only if all quality control checks were passed.

TCR beta libraries were generated from genomic DNA with the immunoSEQ kit, following the manufacturer's recommendations. Library preparation used a first multiplex PCR with proprietary primers, then a second PCR adding unique barcodes, with bead cleanups after each round. Each sample batch included a kit-provided positive control reaction and a negative control reaction. The final libraries underwent checking on an Agilent 4200 TapeStation D1000 ScreenTape, volumetric pooling, and quantification by qPCR. Sequencing was performed on an Illumina NextSeq500 with a MidOutput 150-cycle cartridge, and 156 Read1 and 15 Index1 cycles were run with kit custom primers. The pooled library was loaded at roughly 1 pM with around 20% PhiX control spiked in. In the source study's methods: Vendor-processed data were analyzed in R, with a clonotype defined as all T cells sharing the same CDR3 nucleotide sequence. In the clone abundance analyses, frequencies were normalized to the 10,000 most abundant clones in each sample. Public T cell clones, which averaged fewer than five per sample, were excluded before analysis. ImmunoMap was used for dominant motif analysis with the PAM10 matrix, a gap penalty of 30, and a homology threshold of 0.3, and any motif reaching a cumulative frequency of at least 0.01 was considered dominant. TCRdb holds this immuneACCESS table with in-frame rearrangements only. Some clones are missing; in checked studies, unresolved V genes explain under half, and the rest has no known cause. Clone size and the V and J calls come from that table; the DNA yielded D and trimming. The sample records around 8,600 clones, less than 65% of which are singletons. The top ten hold just under 40% of the sample.

This sample was included in a study of radiation and T cells in renal cell carcinoma (dated by TCRdb to between 2020 and 2021). For the wider study: In total, 50 to 60 samples underwent TCR beta sequencing: roughly 26 tumors plus 27 peripheral blood samples. Across all 50 or so samples, 4 million or so unique CDR3 nucleotide sequences encoding some 2.6 million unique CDR3 amino acid sequences were identified.

Points the paper makes about the study in general: Effects of radiation dose or scheduling on the TCR repertoire could not be addressed with the single-armed trial design. Compared with control tumors, irradiated tumors had a greater number of dominant CDR3 motifs, and those motifs took up a bigger portion of the repertoire. Intratumoral heterogeneity went uncaptured because the only tumor material available was small regions of around 1 g. Irradiated tumors showed higher TCR clonality than controls, with the top 100 clonotypes averaging about 54% of the repertoire versus about 40% in nephrectomy-only tumors.

This TCR came from an older woman with renal cell carcinoma. Here the sequenced sample was tumor tissue, taken from a patient whose treatment was nephrectomy without radiotherapy. Here the chain combines TRBV7-9 and TRBJ2-3; no D segment can be confidently identified. The CDR3 protein: CASSFDSTDTQYF. The DNA reads TGTGCCAGCAGCTTCGACAGCACAGATACGCAGTATTTT.